This T cell receptor beta chain emerged from a study of immune cell composition in non-small cell lung cancer. The CDR3 loop spans 16 amino acids. V was pared by 6 bases and J by 7 bases, with 16 bases of the junction left unmatched. Germline V gene sequence: CDR1 MDHEN, CDR2 SYDVKM. The normal lung sample lay at least 3 cm, and maximally far, from the tumour. Using immunoSEQ multiplex PCR, the repertoire was profiled, and TCRdb retains in-frame clones only, with some absent. The data show several thousand clones, 70% to 85% seen once. The clonotype originates from a human donor with non-small cell lung cancer. The chain links TRBV28 to TRBJ1-2; 8 bases align to TRBD1. Sequenced sample: non-adjacent lung tissue. The CDR3 is CASRTGTGGLVRGYTF. The DNA for the CDR3 is TGTGCCAGCAGAACAGGAACAGGGGGATTAGTTCGTGGCTACACCTTC.